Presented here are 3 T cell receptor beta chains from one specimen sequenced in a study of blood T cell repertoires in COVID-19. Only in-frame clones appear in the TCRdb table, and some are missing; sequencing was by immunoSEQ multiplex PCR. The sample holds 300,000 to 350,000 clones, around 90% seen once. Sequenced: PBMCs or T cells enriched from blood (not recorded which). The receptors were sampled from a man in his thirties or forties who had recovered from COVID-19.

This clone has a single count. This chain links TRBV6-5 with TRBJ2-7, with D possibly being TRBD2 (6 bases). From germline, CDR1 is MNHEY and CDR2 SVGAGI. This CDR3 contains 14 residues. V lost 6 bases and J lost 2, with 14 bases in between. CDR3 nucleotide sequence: TGTGCCAGCAGCCCGGCGGGGTTAACCTACGAGCAGTACTTC. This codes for CASSPAGLTYEQYF.

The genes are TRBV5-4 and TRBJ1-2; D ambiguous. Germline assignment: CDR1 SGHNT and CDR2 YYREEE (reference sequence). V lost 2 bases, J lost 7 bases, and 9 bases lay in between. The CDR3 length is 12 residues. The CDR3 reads CASSLVGSGYTF. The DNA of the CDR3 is TGTGCCAGCAGCTTAGTCGGGTCTGGCTACACCTTC.

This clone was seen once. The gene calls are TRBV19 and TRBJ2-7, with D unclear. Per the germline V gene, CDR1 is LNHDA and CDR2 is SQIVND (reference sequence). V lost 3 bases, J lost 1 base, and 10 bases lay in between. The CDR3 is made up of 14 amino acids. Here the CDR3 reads CASSMAGHSYEQYF. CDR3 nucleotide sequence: TGTGCCAGTAGTATGGCTGGCCATTCCTACGAGCAGTACTTC.